This TCR beta chain was obtained from a study of human T cells and chemical hapten exposure. The wider study: 2% DPC was applied to approximately 2 cm by approximately 2 cm of upper inner arm skin for sensitization.

With respect to this clonotype: Its specificity is not known.

One entry per CDR3 protein, called by TCRdb with MiXCR from the RACE reads. This sample has 340,000 or so distinct CDR3 sequences, with under 9% found just once. Time point reported: patch test 1, 2 weeks after DPC sensitization. Treatment given: therapeutic diphenylcyclopropenone sensitization with weekly scalp DPC. In every case, blood was obtained before the patch test was applied. Trimming removed 6 bases from V and 0 bases from J, with 11 bases in between. This CDR3 spans 14 amino acids. Germline V lookup: CDR1 MNHNS, CDR2 SASEGT. General study results and limits: Relative to control repertoires, expanded TCRs gave rise to significantly more large CDR3 similarity clusters. The study found that PT1 expanded TCR counts correlated positively with patch test score.

This TCR came from a woman between 18 and 29 years old with alopecia areata. Some clones in this sample may be carry-over from other donors' samples. This chain links TRBV6-1 with TRBJ1-1; perhaps TRBD1 as D (5 bases). The source material was whole blood, sampled in connection with sensitization to the hapten diphenylcyclopropenone (DPC). CDR3: CASRATDLNTEAFF. Here the CDR3 DNA reads TGTGCCAGCAGAGCGACAGACTTGAACACTGAAGCTTTCTTT.